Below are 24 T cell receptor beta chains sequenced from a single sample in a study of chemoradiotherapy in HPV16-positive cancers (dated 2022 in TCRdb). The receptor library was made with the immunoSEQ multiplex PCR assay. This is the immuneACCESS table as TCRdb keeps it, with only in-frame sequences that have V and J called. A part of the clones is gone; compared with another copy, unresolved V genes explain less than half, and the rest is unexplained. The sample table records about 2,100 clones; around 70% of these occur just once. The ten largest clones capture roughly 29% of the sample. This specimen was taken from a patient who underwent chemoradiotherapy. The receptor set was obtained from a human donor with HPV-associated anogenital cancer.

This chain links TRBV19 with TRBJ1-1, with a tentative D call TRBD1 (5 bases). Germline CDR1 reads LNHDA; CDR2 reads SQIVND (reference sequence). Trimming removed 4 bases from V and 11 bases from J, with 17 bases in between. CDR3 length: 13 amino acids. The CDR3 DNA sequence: TGTGCCAGTAGTAACGGGAAGGGGTTGGCTGCTTTCTTT. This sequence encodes CASSNGKGLAAFF.

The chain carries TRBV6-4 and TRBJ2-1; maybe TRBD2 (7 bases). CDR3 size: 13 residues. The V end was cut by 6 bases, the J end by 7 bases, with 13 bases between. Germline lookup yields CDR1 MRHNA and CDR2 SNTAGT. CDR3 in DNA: TGTGCCAGCAGCTTAAGGGGGGGGAATGAGCAGTTCTTC. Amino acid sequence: CASSLRGGNEQFF.

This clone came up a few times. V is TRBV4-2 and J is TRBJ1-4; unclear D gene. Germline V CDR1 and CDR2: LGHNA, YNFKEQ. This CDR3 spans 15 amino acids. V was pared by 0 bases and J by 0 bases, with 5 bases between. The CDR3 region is CASSQEPSTNEKLFF. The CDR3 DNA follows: TGTGCCAGCAGCCAAGAGCCTTCAACTAATGAAAAACTGTTTTTT.

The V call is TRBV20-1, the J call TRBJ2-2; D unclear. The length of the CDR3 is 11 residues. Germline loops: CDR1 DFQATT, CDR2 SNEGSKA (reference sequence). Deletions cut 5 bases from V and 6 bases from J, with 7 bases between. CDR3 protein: CSAPLSGELFF. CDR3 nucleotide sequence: TGCAGTGCTCCCCTTTCCGGGGAGCTGTTTTTT.

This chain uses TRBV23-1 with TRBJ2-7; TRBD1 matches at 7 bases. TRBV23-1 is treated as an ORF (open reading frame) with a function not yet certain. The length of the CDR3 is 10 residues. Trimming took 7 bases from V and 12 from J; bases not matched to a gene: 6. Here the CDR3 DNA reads TGCGCCAGCACCCGACAGGGTAGGTACTTC. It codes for CASTRQGRYF.

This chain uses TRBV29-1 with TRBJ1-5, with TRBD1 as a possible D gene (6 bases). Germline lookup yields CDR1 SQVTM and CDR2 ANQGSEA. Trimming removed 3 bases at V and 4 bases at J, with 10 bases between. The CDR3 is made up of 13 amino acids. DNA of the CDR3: TGCAGCGTTGACCAGGGGCCTAATCAGCCCCAGCATTTT. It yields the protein CSVDQGPNQPQHF.

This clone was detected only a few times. CDR3 DNA sequence: TGTGCCACCATCGTGAGGGACTATGGCTACACCTTC. It translates to CATIVRDYGYTF. This chain links TRBV6-1 with TRBJ1-2, with D unresolved. CDR1 and CDR2 from the germline V gene are MNHNS and SASEGT. Trimming removed 10 bases at V and 3 bases at J, with 12 bases between. CDR3 length: 12 residues.

The CDR3 region is CASSLGIGGSSYEQYF. The CDR3 nucleotides are TGTGCCAGCAGCTTGGGGATCGGGGGTAGCTCCTACGAGCAGTACTTC. The chain joins TRBV5-6 to TRBJ2-7; TRBD2 might be the D (6 bases). Germline-derived CDR1 and CDR2 are SGHDT and YYEEEE. The V end lost 0 bases, the J end lost 0 bases, and 13 bases lay between the germline ends. The CDR3 extends over 16 amino acids. Looking up the rest from reference TRBV5-6 and TRBJ2-7 gives the full variable domain: DAGVTQSPTHLIKTRGQQVTLRCSPKSGHDTVSWYQQALGQGPQFIFQYYEEEERQRGNFPDRFSGHQFPNYSSELNVNALLLGDSALYLCASSLGIGGSSYEQYFGPGTRLTVT.

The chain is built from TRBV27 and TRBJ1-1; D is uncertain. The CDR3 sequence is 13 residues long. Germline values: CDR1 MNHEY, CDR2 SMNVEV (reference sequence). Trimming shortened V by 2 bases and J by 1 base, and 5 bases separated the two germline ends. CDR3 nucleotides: TGTGCCAGCAGTTTAACTAGGAACACTGAAGCTTTCTTT. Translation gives CASSLTRNTEAFF.

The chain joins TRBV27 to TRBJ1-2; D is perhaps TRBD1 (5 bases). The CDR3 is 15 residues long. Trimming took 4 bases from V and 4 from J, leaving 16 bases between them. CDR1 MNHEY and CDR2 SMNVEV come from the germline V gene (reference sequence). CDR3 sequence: CASSWIGGSGYGYTF. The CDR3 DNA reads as TGTGCCAGCAGTTGGATTGGGGGGAGCGGCTATGGCTACACCTTC.

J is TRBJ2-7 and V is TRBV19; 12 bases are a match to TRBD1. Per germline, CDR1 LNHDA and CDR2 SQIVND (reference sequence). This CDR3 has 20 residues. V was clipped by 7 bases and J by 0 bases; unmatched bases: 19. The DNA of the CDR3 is TGTGCCAGTACCCCCTGGTCATCGGGACAGGGGGCTCCGGCCTCCTACGAGCAGTACTTC. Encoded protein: CASTPWSSGQGAPASYEQYF.

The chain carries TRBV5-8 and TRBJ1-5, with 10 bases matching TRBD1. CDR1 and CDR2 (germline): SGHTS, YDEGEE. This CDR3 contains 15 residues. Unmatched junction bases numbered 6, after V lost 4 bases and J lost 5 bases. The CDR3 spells CASSPGQGSDQPQHF. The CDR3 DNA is TGTGCCAGCAGCCCGGGACAGGGGTCGGATCAGCCCCAGCATTTT.

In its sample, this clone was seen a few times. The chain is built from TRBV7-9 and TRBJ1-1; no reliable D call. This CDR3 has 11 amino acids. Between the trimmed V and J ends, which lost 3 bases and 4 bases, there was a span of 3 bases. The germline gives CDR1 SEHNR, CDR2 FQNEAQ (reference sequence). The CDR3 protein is CASSFVTEAFF. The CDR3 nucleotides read TGTGCCAGCAGCTTCGTCACTGAAGCTTTCTTT.

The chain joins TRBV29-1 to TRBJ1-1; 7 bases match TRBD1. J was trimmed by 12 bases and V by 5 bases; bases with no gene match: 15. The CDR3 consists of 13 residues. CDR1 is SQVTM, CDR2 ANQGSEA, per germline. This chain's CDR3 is CSVKVGTAGRSFF. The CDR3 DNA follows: TGCAGCGTTAAGGTGGGGACAGCAGGGCGGTCTTTCTTT.

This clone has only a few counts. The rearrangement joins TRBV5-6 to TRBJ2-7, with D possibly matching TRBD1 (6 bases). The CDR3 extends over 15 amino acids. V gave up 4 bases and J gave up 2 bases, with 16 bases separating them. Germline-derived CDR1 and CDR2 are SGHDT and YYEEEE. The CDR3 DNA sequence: TGTGCCAGCAGCGACGGGACAAGGAACCCCTACGAGCAGTACTTC. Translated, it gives CASSDGTRNPYEQYF.

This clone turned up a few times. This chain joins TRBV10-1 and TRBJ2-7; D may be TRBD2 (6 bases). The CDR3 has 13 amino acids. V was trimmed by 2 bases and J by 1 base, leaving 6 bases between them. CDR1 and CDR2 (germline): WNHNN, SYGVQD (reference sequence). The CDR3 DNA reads TGCGCCAGCAGTGAGGCGGGATCCTACGAGCAGTACTTC. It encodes CASSEAGSYEQYF.

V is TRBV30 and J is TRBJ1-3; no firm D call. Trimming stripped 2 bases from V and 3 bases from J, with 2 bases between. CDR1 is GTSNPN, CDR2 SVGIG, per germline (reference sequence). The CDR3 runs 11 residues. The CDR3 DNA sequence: TGTGCCTGGAGTCGTGGAAACACCATATATTTT. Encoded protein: CAWSRGNTIYF.

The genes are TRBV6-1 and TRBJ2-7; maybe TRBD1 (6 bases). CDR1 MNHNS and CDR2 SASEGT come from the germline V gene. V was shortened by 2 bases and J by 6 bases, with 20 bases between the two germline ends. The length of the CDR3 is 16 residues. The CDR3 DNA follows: TGTGCCAGCAGTGAAAGAAGAAGGGCAGGGGTGTCCGAGCAGTACTTC. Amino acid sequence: CASSERRRAGVSEQYF.

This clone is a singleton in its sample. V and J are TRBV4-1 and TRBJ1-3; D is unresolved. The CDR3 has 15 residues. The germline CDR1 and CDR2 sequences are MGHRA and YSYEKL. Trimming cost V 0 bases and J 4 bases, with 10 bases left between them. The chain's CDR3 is CASSQDHSPGNTIYF. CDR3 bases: TGCGCCAGCAGCCAAGATCATTCCCCGGGAAACACCATATATTTT.

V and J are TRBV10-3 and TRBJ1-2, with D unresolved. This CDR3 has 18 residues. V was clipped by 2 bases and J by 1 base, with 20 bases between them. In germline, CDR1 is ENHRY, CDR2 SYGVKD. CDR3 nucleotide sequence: TGTGCCATCAGTGAGCCGATAGATCTAACGGGATATAACTATGGCTACACCTTC. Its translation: CAISEPIDLTGYNYGYTF.

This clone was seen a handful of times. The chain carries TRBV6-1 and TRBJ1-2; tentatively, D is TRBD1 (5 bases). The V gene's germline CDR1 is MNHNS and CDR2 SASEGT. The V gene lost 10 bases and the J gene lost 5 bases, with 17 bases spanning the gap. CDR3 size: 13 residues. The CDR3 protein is CAIRDSGGYGYTF. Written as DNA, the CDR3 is TGTGCCATACGGGACTCCGGGGGGTATGGCTACACCTTC.

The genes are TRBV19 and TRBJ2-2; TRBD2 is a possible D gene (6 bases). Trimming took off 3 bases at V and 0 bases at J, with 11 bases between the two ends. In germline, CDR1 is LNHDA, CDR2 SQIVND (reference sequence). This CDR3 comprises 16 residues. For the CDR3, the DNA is TGTGCCAGTAGTATCCTACCGGGGGCGAACACCGGGGAGCTGTTTTTT. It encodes CASSILPGANTGELFF. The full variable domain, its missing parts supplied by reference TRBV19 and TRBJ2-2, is DGGITQSPKYLFRKEGQNVTLSCEQNLNHDAMYWYRQDPGQGLRLIYYSQIVNDFQKGDIAEGYSVSREKKESFPLTVTSAQKNPTAFYLCASSILPGANTGELFFGEGSRLTVL.

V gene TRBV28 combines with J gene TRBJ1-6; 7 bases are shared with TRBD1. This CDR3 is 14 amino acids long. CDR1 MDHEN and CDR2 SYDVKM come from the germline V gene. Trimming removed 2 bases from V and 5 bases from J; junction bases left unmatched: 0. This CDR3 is CASSLTGDNSPLHF. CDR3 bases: TGTGCCAGCAGTTTAACAGGGGATAATTCACCCCTCCACTTT.

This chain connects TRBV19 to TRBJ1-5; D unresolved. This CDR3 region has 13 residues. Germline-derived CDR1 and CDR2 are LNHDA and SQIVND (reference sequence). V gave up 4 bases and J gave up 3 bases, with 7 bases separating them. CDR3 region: CASSTVPNQPQHF. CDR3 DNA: TGTGCCAGTAGTACGGTCCCCAATCAGCCCCAGCATTTT.